This T cell receptor (beta chain) stems from a study of esophageal squamous cell carcinoma under preoperative chemotherapy. The time point is: after preoperative PTX-NDP chemotherapy. Paclitaxel-nedaplatin chemotherapy was given to patients ahead of their surgery. The length of the CDR3 is 15 residues. CDR1 and CDR2 from the germline V gene are LGHNA and YNFKEQ. Between the trimmed V and J ends, which lost 1 base and 7 bases, there was a span of 14 bases. TCRdb re-called the PCR reads through MiXCR, storing one row per CDR3 protein. The sample consists of roughly 10,000 distinct CDR3 sequences, around 48% of them appearing once. This clonotype showed up many times. What it recognizes is unknown. General study points: After chemotherapy, TCR diversity rose significantly in peripheral T cells but not in tumor-infiltrating lymphocytes. After treatment, tumor-infiltrating lymphocytes seemed to come partly from incoming peripheral T cells, not only local changes. Abundant clones tended to shrink rather than expand after paclitaxel-nedaplatin.

This sequence joins TRBV4-2 and TRBJ1-5; D not resolved. This specimen was collected from a patient given preoperative chemotherapy. This receptor was obtained from a human donor with esophageal squamous cell carcinoma. The donor label of this sample is uncertain. CDR3 sequence reads: CASSQGSGLGQPQHF. CDR3 DNA: TGTGCCAGCAGCCAAGGCTCGGGCCTAGGGCAGCCCCAGCATTTT.